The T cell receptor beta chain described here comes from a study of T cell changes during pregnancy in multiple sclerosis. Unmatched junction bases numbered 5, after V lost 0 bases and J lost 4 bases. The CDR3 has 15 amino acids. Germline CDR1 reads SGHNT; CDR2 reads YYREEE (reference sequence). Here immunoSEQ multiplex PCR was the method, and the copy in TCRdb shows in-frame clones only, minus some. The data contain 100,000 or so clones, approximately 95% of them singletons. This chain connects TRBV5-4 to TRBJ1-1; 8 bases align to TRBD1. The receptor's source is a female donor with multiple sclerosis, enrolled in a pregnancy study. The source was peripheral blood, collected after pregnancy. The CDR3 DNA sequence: TGTGCCAGCAGCTTGGAGGCAGGGGGCGGCACTGAAGCTTTCTTT. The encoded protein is CASSLEAGGGTEAFF. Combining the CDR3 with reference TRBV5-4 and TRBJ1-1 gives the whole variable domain ETGVTQSPTHLIKTRGQQVTLRCSSQSGHNTVSWYQQALGQGPQFIFQYYREEENGRGNFPPRFSGLQFPNYSSELNVNALELDDSALYLCASSLEAGGGTEAFFGQGTRLTVV.